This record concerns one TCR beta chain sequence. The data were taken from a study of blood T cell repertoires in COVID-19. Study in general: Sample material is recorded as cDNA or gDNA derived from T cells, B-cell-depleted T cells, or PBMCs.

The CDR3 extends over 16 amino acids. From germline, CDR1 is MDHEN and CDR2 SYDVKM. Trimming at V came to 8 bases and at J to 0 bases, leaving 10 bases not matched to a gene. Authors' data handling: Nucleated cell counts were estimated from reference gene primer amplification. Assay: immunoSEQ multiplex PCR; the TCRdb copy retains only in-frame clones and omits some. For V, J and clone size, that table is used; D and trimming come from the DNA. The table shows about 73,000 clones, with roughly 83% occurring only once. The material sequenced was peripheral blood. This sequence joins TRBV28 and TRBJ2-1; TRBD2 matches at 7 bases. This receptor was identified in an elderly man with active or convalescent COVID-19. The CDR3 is CASGPSGGISYNEQFF. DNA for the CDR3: TGTGCCAGCGGGCCTAGCGGCGGGATCTCCTACAATGAGCAGTTCTTC.